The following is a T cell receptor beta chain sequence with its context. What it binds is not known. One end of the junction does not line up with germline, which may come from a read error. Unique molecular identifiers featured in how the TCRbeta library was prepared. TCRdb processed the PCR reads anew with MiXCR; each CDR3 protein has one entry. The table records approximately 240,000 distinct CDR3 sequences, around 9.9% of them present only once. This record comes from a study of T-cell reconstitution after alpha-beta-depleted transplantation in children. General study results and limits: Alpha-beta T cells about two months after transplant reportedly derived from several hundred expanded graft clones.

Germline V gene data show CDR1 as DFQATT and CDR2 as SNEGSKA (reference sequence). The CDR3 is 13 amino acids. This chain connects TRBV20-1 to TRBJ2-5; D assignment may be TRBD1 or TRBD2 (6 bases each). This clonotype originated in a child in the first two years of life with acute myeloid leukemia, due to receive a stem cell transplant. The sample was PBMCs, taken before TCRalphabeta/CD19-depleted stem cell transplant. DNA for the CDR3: TGCAGTGCTAGACCACAGGGACGGGAGACCCAATACTTC. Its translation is CSARPQGRETQYF.